A single sample is the source of the 8 T cell receptor beta chains below, sequenced in a study of low-dose radiotherapy and immunotherapy resistance in tumors. TRAV- and TRBV-specific primers, spanning alpha and beta chains, primed first-strand cDNA. With a V-primer adapter and a constant-region primer, TCRs were amplified for 20 PCR cycles. Each CDR3 protein is one row after TCRdb ran MiXCR on the reads. The profile covers approximately 80,000 distinct CDR3 sequences, with around a sixth appearing a single time and roughly 1.5% taken by the ten largest. Time point reported: after trial treatment. Treatment defined: LDRT plus nivolumab, ipilimumab, low-dose cyclophosphamide and aspirin (RACIN trial). This specimen consisted of PBMCs, obtained after low-dose radiotherapy plus immunotherapy. The receptors derive from a male donor with prostate cancer.

This clonotype was recorded many times. V gene TRBV14 combines with J gene TRBJ2-1, with 8 bases lining up with TRBD1. Trimming cost V 7 bases and J 5 bases; bases outside gene matches: 10. Per the germline V gene, CDR1 is SGHDN and CDR2 is FVKESK. The CDR3 sequence is 15 residues long. DNA for the CDR3: TGTGCCAGCACTTCAGGGGGCTACCCCCACAATGAGCAGTTCTTC. Residues: CASTSGGYPHNEQFF.

This clonotype appeared many times. The J gene is TRBJ1-5, the V gene TRBV30; D is unresolved. Trimming shortened V by 3 bases and J by 2 bases, and 11 bases separated the two germline ends. Germline V CDR1 and CDR2: GTSNPN, SVGIG (reference sequence). The CDR3 loop spans 14 amino acids. CDR3 sequence (DNA): TGTGCCTGGAGCGGCCTTACGGGCAATCAGCCCCAGCATTTT. Translating it yields CAWSGLTGNQPQHF.

With regard to this clonotype: It differs at one base from a far larger clone, so likely a read error. CDR3 in DNA: TGTGCCAGCAGCCGCCGTTCCGGGACAGTGATGAACACTGAAGCTTTCTTT. It specifies CASSRRSGTVMNTEAFF. The chain couples TRBV6-1 to TRBJ1-1, with TRBD1 matching 7 bases. Germline V gene sequence: CDR1 MNHNS, CDR2 SASEGT. Trimming at V came to 6 bases and at J to 0 bases, leaving 13 bases not matched to a gene. The CDR3 runs 17 residues.

This clonotype was seen repeatedly, ten times or more. The chain recombines TRBV28 with TRBJ1-4; TRBD1 is a possible D gene (6 bases). Germline-derived CDR1 and CDR2 are MDHEN and SYDVKM. V lost 7 bases and J lost 3, with 12 bases in between. The CDR3 has 14 amino acids. CDR3 amino acids: CASTATGPNEKLFF. CDR3 sequence (DNA): TGTGCCAGCACCGCGACAGGCCCTAATGAAAAACTGTTTTTT. Full variable domain (outside the CDR3, taken from reference TRBV28 and TRBJ1-4): DVKVTQSSRYLVKRTGEKVFLECVQDMDHENMFWYRQDPGLGLRLIYFSYDVKMKEKGDIPEGYSVSREKKERFSLILESASTNQTSMYLCASTATGPNEKLFFGSGTQLSVL.

In its sample, this clonotype was seen many times. The chain employs TRBV10-3 and TRBJ2-3; D unresolved. This CDR3 comprises 13 residues. CDR1 ENHRY and CDR2 SYGVKD come from the germline V gene. V gave up 8 bases and J gave up 0 bases, with 9 bases separating them. This CDR3 is CAIRELSTDTQYF. The CDR3, as DNA: TGTGCCATCCGCGAACTAAGCACAGATACGCAGTATTTT.

This clonotype occurred many times. The gene calls are TRBV5-5 and TRBJ2-7, with D perhaps TRBD2 (5 bases). The CDR3 extends over 16 amino acids. The germline V and J ends were trimmed by 2 bases and 0 bases, with 15 bases remaining between them. Germline CDR1 and CDR2: SGHKS and YYEKEE (reference sequence). Written as DNA, the CDR3 is TGTGCCAGCAGCTTTTGGGCCCGGGGTAGCTCCTACGAGCAGTACTTC. This encodes CASSFWARGSSYEQYF.

This clonotype was observed many times. The CDR3 region has the DNA TGTGCCAGCAGTAGCGCTAGCACAGATACGCAGTATTTT. Translation gives CASSSASTDTQYF. The V gene is TRBV28, the J gene TRBJ2-3; D uncertain. The CDR3 runs 13 residues. The germline gives CDR1 MDHEN, CDR2 SYDVKM. Trimming shortened V by 5 bases and J by 0 bases, and 6 bases separated the two germline ends.

This clonotype was picked up a small number of times. The V gene is TRBV7-9, the J gene TRBJ1-2, with D possibly being TRBD1 (5 bases). Germline V gene sequence: CDR1 SEHNR, CDR2 FQNEAQ (reference sequence). The CDR3 has 13 amino acids. Trimming removed 3 bases from V and 7 bases from J, with 12 bases in between. Here the CDR3 reads CASSLDQGSGYTF. The CDR3 DNA sequence: TGTGCCAGCAGCTTGGACCAGGGAAGTGGCTACACCTTC.